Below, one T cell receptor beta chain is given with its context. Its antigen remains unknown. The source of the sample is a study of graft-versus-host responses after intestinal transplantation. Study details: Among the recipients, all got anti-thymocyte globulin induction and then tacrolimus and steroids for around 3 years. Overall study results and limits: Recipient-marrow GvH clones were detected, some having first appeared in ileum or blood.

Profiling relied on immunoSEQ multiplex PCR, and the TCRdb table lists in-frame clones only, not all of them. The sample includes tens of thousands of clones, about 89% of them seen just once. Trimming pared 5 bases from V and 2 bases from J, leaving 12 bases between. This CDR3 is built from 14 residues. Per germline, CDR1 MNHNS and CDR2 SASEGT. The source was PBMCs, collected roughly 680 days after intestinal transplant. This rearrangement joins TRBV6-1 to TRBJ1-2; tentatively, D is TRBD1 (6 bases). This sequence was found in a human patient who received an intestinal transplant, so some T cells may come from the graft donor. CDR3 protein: CASSWGAVNYGYTF. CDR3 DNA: TGTGCCAGCAGTTGGGGGGCCGTGAACTATGGCTACACCTTC.